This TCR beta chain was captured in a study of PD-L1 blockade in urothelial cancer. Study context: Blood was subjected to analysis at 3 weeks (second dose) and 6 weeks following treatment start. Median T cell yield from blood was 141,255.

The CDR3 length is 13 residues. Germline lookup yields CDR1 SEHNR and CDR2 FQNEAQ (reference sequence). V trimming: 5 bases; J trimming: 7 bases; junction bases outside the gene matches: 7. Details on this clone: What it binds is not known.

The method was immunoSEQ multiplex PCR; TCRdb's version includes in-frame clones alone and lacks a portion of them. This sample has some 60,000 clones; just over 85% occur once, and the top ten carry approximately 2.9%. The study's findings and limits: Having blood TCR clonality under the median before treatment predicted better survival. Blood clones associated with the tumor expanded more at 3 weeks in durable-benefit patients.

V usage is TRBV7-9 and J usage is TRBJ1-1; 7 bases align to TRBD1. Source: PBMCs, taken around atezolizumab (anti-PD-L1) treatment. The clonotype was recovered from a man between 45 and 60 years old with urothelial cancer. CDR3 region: CASSPEDRFEAFF. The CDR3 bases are TGTGCCAGCAGCCCGGAGGACAGGTTTGAAGCTTTCTTT.